The 2 T cell receptor beta chains listed next were all sequenced from one sample in a study of T-cell memory formation after mild COVID-19. TCRdb re-derived calls from the 5' RACE reads in MiXCR, one entry per CDR3 protein. The data show approximately 350,000 distinct CDR3 sequences, with approximately 13% seen just once and roughly 23% held by the top ten. Sequencing used PBMCs or a T cell subset sorted from them (not recorded which). These receptors were collected from a man in his late teens or twenties who had mild COVID-19 (a few samples of this study predate the infection). Cell type and time point are not known.

This clonotype was seen at least ten times. V gene TRBV5-1 combines with J gene TRBJ1-6; unclear D gene. Trimming pared 0 bases from V and 5 bases from J, leaving 9 bases between. This CDR3 comprises 15 residues. The germline V gene has CDR1 SGHRS and CDR2 YFSETQ. The CDR3 sequence: CASSLGFGDNSPLHF. The CDR3 region has the DNA TGCGCCAGCAGCTTGGGTTTCGGCGATAATTCACCCCTCCACTTT.

The chain recombines TRBV12-3 or TRBV12-4 with TRBJ2-1; 11 positions match TRBD2. The CDR3 sequence is 15 residues long. Unmatched junction bases numbered 8, after V lost 6 bases and J lost 7 bases. CDR3 bases: TGTGCCAGCAGCCGCGCTAGCGGGGGGTTTAATGAGCAGTTCTTC. Amino acids: CASSRASGGFNEQFF.